This T cell receptor (beta chain) was obtained from a study of T cells in Graves' hyperthyroidism and ophthalmopathy (dated by TCRdb to between 2017 and 2020). Regarding the research as a whole: Peripheral blood samples were taken at the time of initial diagnosis, prior to any treatment. To identify TCR V-J signatures that set the groups apart, the researchers used a discovery cohort of about a hundred patients, made up of 43 with Graves' ophthalmopathy and about 59 with stable Graves' hyperthyroidism. Prospective prediction of ophthalmopathy was tested in an independent validation cohort of some 20 hyperthyroidism patients and approximately 17 patients who later progressed to ophthalmopathy. The 100 discovery patients were divided at random into training and test sets in a 7:3 ratio. In addition, the study compared T-cell repertoires in thyroid tissue and in blood from five or six Graves' hyperthyroidism patients. Once sampling was done, hyperthyroidism patients were given methimazole at a starting dose of 30 mg daily, whereas ophthalmopathy patients were given high-dose intravenous methylprednisolone. The paper reports TCR Vbeta CDR3 sequencing of more than 120 peripheral blood samples: fewer than 50 ophthalmopathy, under 80 hyperthyroidism and 17 progressor patients.

In the case of this clonotype: The antigen this receptor binds is unknown. Per-base qualities were not stored, and no clone one base away is much larger.

The TCR beta CDR3 regions were amplified from the RNA transcripts. A first-round RT-PCR of the TCR CDR3 used the HTBI primer set with the Qiagen OneStep RT-PCR kit. Libraries were constructed in a second round of multiplex PCR, after which size selection and purification were carried out. Libraries were sequenced paired-end with 100 bp reads on an Illumina HiSeq2000. From the authors' description of their analysis: SOAPnuke was used to process the raw data, removing reads that contained adapters or uncalled bases, had a mean Phred below 15, or lacked an exact match to the constant primer or identifier. COPE v1.2.5 was used to merge the high-quality paired reads, and each unique nucleotide sequence was defined as a clonotype. MiTCR v1.1 was used to align the clonotypes against IMGT TRBV, TRBD and TRBJ reference segments. Only V-J combinations with frequency above 0.0001, covering approximately 99% of repertoires, were analysed. A TCS score was defined as the ratio between F50 (clonal expansion) and ExV (chaos), using BLOSUM62-based TCRdist between CDR3 peptides within each V-J. Welch's t-statistics and random forest reduced fewer than 550 V-J features to roughly 13, which were used in a naive Bayes classifier (R e1071). The Morisita-Horn index was used to measure how similar the thyroid and blood repertoires were. Using fastp trimming at Q25 and MiXCR clonotype assembly, TCRdb reanalyzed the public sequencing data and kept in-frame beta chains. Rows with one shared CDR3 protein collapse into an entry with the most common genes and DNA. The V and J calls were not made by the authors but by TCRdb's processing. The sample table lists approximately 610,000 distinct CDR3 sequences, roughly 14% of them with a count of one. Jointly, the top ten make up about 4.5% of the sample.

The research as a whole found: A model built on a 13 V-J signature distinguished ophthalmopathy from stable hyperthyroidism, reaching about 88% sensitivity and around 82% specificity in cross-validation and 80%/75% in testing. No statistical method was used to fix the sample size in advance, and group allocation was not hidden from the investigators. Blood samples also contained most of the expanded thyroid clonotypes (frequency above 0.001), which suggests that blood repertoires may reflect thyroid immune responses. In validation, the model predicted progression to ophthalmopathy a median of 6.5 months before onset, with about 64% sensitivity and 72.22% specificity.

Ophthalmopathy patients had moderately to severely active disease, with a Clinical Activity Score of 3 or more, a NOSPECS grade of 4 or more, and a disease duration of less than 3 months. Any patient with an uncontrolled infection, another autoimmune disease, pregnancy or lactation was excluded. Diagnoses were based on clinical symptoms, serum thyroxine and TRAb, thyroid ultrasound and orbital computed tomography. PBMCs were separated from roughly 9.6 ml of fresh peripheral blood using Ficoll-Paque density gradient centrifugation. Total RNA was extracted using Trizol reagent, and RNA quality was assessed on an Agilent 2100 Bioanalyzer. From the cysteine up to the phenylalanine, the CDR3 has a length of 14 residues. Only the CDR3 DNA is retained, 42 bases long and in frame from the first base. At the junction V is shortened by 3 bases and J by 6 bases; bases outside the gene matches: 10. Sequences DFQATT (CDR1) and SNEGSKA (CDR2) are obtained from the germline V gene (reference sequence).

The sequenced sample was blood. This TCR derives from a woman aged 40 to 49 with Graves' ophthalmopathy. The sequence links TRBV20-1 to TRBJ1-2; 7 bases in between match TRBD1. CDR3 loop: CSARGSGGSHGYTF. The bases read TGCAGTGCTAGGGGTTCAGGGGGTAGCCATGGCTACACCTTC.